This T cell receptor (beta chain) stems from a study of CXCR3-negative and CXCR3-positive naive CD8 T cells. Study outcomes and limitations: Naive cells with CXCR3 showed TRB CDR3s that were more hydrophobic than those in CXCR3-negative naive cells.

Germline lookup yields CDR1 MGHRA and CDR2 YSYEKL. The CDR3 spans 15 residues. 5' RACE that incorporated UMI labels was used to prepare the TRB cDNA libraries. TCRdb reanalyzed the 5' RACE reads, giving one entry per CDR3 protein sequence and no DNA. This sample carries fewer than 80,000 distinct CDR3 sequences, with approximately 1.5% going to the ten biggest clones. Details on this clonotype: The antigen remains undetermined.

CD45RO-CCR7+CD27+CD95- cells counted as naive CD8+ T cells. The sequence derives from a human donor in good health. Some clones in this sample may be carry-over from other donors' samples. The rearrangement uses TRBV4-1 and TRBJ2-7; the D call from TCRdb, TRBD1, cannot be confirmed without DNA. Sequenced input: naive CXCR3- CD8+ T cells from blood. Subset in this sample: CD45RO-CCR7+CD27+CD95- naive CD8+ T cells lacking CXCR3 (TNR3-). This CDR3 is CASSQDPGSSYEQYF.